Following are 18 T cell receptor beta chains from one sample sequenced in a study of control samples from healthy donors and cancer patients (dated by TCRdb to the early 2020s). Libraries came from the immunoSEQ multiplex PCR assay. Not all clones reach the TCRdb copy of this immuneACCESS table, which keeps in-frame sequences only. Checked studies attribute under half of the gap to unresolved V genes and leave the rest unexplained. The sample table contains tens of thousands of clones; only one count was recorded for roughly 84% of them. In total, the top ten clones hold about 36% of the sample. The sample taken for sequencing was PBMCs. The receptors stem from an older man with lung cancer.

This clone was picked up one time. The rearrangement links TRBV4-3 to TRBJ2-2, with TRBD1 matching over 9 bases. V lost 3 bases and J lost 5; bases outside the gene matches: 10. This CDR3 region has 17 residues. Germline assignment: CDR1 LGHNA and CDR2 YSLEER. CDR3 DNA: TGCGCCAGCAGCCACGAGTACAGGGGGCCGTGGACCGGGGAGCTGTTTTTT. Residues: CASSHEYRGPWTGELFF.

This clone was observed a handful of times. The chain joins TRBV5-5 to TRBJ2-2; D possibly uses TRBD1 or TRBD2 (6 bases each). Trimming shortened V by 4 bases and J by 7 bases, and 14 bases separated the two germline ends. The CDR3 sequence is 14 residues long. The V gene's germline CDR1 is SGHKS and CDR2 YYEKEE (reference sequence). The CDR3 spells CASSAGGGHGELFF. In nucleotides, the CDR3 is TGTGCCAGCAGCGCCGGGGGCGGACACGGGGAGCTGTTTTTT. Complete variable domain (other parts from reference TRBV5-5 and TRBJ2-2): DAGVTQSPTHLIKTRGQQVTLRCSPISGHKSVSWYQQVLGQGPQFIFQYYEKEERGRGNFPDRFSARQFPNYSSELNVNALLLGDSALYLCASSAGGGHGELFFGEGSRLTVL.

This clone was recorded once. V is TRBV2 and J is TRBJ1-4; 9 nucleotides agree with TRBD1. Per the germline V gene, CDR1 is SNHLY and CDR2 is FYNNEI. CDR3 size: 14 residues. Trimming removed 0 bases from V and 10 bases from J; junction bases left unmatched: 3. As DNA, the CDR3 is TGTGCCAGCAGTGAAGCAGGGACAGGGAGAAAACTGTTTTTT. It is translated as CASSEAGTGRKLFF.

The chain is built from TRBV7-9 and TRBJ1-1; D remains unclear. There are 13 residues in the CDR3. V dropped 5 bases and J dropped 0 bases, with 7 bases sitting between them. CDR1 SEHNR and CDR2 FQNEAQ come from the germline V gene (reference sequence). CDR3 DNA sequence: TGTGCCAGCAGCCCCTGGGTGAACACTGAAGCTTTCTTT. This sequence encodes CASSPWVNTEAFF.

This clone was recorded once. The chain uses TRBV4-1 and TRBJ2-7; the D is unclear. Trimming pared 1 base from V and 0 bases from J, leaving 16 bases between. CDR3 length equals 17 residues. CDR1 is MGHRA, CDR2 YSYEKL, per germline. The CDR3 nucleotides are TGCGCCAGCAGCCAAGGAGGTTCGTCTTGGAGCTCCTACGAGCAGTACTTC. Translation: CASSQGGSSWSSYEQYF.

There are a few counts of this clone. V gene TRBV9 combines with J gene TRBJ1-1, with TRBD1 identical over 7 bases. The germline V gene encodes CDR1 SGDLS and CDR2 YYNGEE. The V and J ends lost 10 bases and 2 bases, in that order; junction bases with no gene match: 14. There are 15 residues in the CDR3. The CDR3 loop reads CASWTRQGGNTEAFF. Written as DNA, the CDR3 is TGTGCCTCGTGGACCAGACAGGGAGGAAACACTGAAGCTTTCTTT.

V is TRBV3-1 (or the pseudogene TRBV3-2) and J is TRBJ1-1; 11 bases align to TRBD1. The CDR3 is 15 residues long. V shed 2 bases, J shed 6 bases, and the junction held 5 bases outside the gene matches. Germline V gives CDR1 LGHDT, CDR2 YNNKEL (reference sequence). The CDR3 DNA reads TGTGCCAGCAGCCAAAGAGGACAGGGGGCGCCTGAAGCTTTCTTT. Translating gives CASSQRGQGAPEAFF.

CDR3 residues: CASSQEGVGNQPQHF. DNA of the CDR3: TGTGCCAGCAGCCAAGAGGGGGTTGGTAATCAGCCCCAGCATTTT. The chain links TRBV3-1 (or the pseudogene TRBV3-2) to TRBJ1-5, with D maybe TRBD1 (5 bases). This CDR3 comprises 15 residues. Trimming took off 0 bases at V and 4 bases at J, with 10 bases between the two ends. The germline CDR1 and CDR2 sequences are LGHDT and YNNKEL (reference sequence).

This chain uses TRBV19 with TRBJ1-2; D is undetermined. The germline V gene has CDR1 LNHDA and CDR2 SQIVND (reference sequence). Trimming left V 2 bases short and J 3 bases short, with 16 bases between. CDR3 length equals 16 residues. This chain's CDR3 is CASSINGRGGYYGYTF. In DNA form, the CDR3 reads TGTGCCAGTAGTATAAACGGCCGAGGAGGGTACTATGGCTACACCTTC.

J is TRBJ2-7 and V is TRBV6-2 or TRBV6-3, with 8 bases fitting TRBD1. In germline, CDR1 is MNHEY, CDR2 SVGEGT. V dropped 5 bases and J dropped 1; count of bases not matched to a gene: 10. There are 16 residues in the CDR3. The CDR3 reads CASSSRGQARSYEQYF. The CDR3 DNA sequence: TGTGCCAGCAGTAGTAGGGGACAGGCTCGGTCCTACGAGCAGTACTTC.

J is TRBJ1-4 and V is TRBV19; no clear D. Trimming cost V 4 bases and J 8 bases, with 14 bases left between them. From germline, CDR1 is LNHDA and CDR2 SQIVND (reference sequence). The CDR3 is made up of 14 amino acids. CDR3 bases: TGTGCCAGTAGTAGGGGATTCCTGCAGGAAAAACTGTTTTTT. This translates into CASSRGFLQEKLFF.

This clone was observed once. This sequence joins TRBV15 and TRBJ1-5; D gene uncertain. The V gene's germline CDR1 is LNHNV and CDR2 YYDKDF (reference sequence). With 0 bases removed from V and 2 bases from J, the gap between germline ends came to 8 bases. This CDR3 is built from 15 residues. CDR3 in amino acids: CATSRDGRRNQPQHF. DNA of the CDR3: TGTGCCACCAGCAGAGATGGACGGCGCAATCAGCCCCAGCATTTT.

In its sample, this clone was seen a few times. The rearrangement joins TRBV4-1 to TRBJ1-6, with a possible D match to TRBD1 (6 bases). The CDR3 covers 16 residues. From germline, CDR1 is MGHRA and CDR2 YSYEKL. Deletions cut 3 bases from V and 6 bases from J, with 15 bases between. For the CDR3, the DNA is TGCGCCAGCAGCCACGCCCAGGGGATGGGTAATTCACCCCTCCACTTT. Protein sequence: CASSHAQGMGNSPLHF.

This chain uses TRBV7-9 with TRBJ1-5; the D gene is possibly TRBD1 (5 bases). Trimming removed 1 base from V and 2 bases from J, with 6 bases in between. CDR1 is SEHNR and CDR2 is FQNEAQ in the germline V gene (reference sequence). This CDR3 is 14 amino acids long. The CDR3 reads CASSLEGGNQPQHF. The CDR3 DNA follows: TGTGCCAGCAGCTTAGAAGGGGGCAATCAGCCCCAGCATTTT.

The CDR3 sequence: CASSLAPYGYTF. CDR3 nucleotides: TGTGCCAGCAGTTTAGCCCCCTATGGCTACACCTTC. The chain links TRBV28 to TRBJ1-2; D gene unclear. Per germline, CDR1 MDHEN and CDR2 SYDVKM. V shed 2 bases and J shed 4 bases, with 5 bases lying between them. The CDR3 sequence is 12 residues long.

The chain employs TRBV15 and TRBJ2-1; TRBD2 aligns across 12 bases. The germline V gene encodes CDR1 LNHNV and CDR2 YYDKDF (reference sequence). The trim removed 0 bases at V and 9 bases at J, leaving 15 bases unmatched. CDR3 length: 19 amino acids. CDR3 sequence reads: CATSRDVRVGGLAGPEQFF. The CDR3 nucleotides are TGTGCCACCAGCAGAGATGTTCGGGTAGGTGGACTAGCGGGGCCTGAGCAGTTCTTC.

The V and J genes are TRBV28 and TRBJ1-2; 9 bases line up with TRBD1. With V trimmed by 8 bases and J by 1 base, 2 bases remained unmatched. Germline CDR1 reads MDHEN; CDR2 reads SYDVKM. This CDR3 has 13 amino acids. In DNA form, the CDR3 reads TGTGCCAGCGGGACAGGGTATAACTATGGCTACACCTTC. It translates to CASGTGYNYGYTF.

The rearrangement joins TRBV18 to TRBJ2-5, with D tentatively TRBD1 (6 bases). The CDR3 length is 13 residues. With 3 bases removed from V and 2 bases from J, the gap between germline ends came to 7 bases. Germline CDR1 reads KGHSH; CDR2 reads LQKENI. The CDR3 bases are TGTGCCAGCTCACCCGGGACACAAGAGACCCAGTACTTC. Its translation: CASSPGTQETQYF.